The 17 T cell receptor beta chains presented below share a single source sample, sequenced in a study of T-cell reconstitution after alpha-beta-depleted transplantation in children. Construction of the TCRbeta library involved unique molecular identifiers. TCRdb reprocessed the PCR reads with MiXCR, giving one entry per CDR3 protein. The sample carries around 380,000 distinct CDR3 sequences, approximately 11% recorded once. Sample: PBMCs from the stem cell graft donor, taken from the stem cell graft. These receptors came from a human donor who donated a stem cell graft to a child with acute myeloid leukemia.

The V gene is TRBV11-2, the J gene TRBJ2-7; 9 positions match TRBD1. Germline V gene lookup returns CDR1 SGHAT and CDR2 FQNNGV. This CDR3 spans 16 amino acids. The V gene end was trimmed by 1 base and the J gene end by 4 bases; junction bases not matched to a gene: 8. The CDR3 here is CASSLAPGQGQYEQYF. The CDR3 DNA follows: TGTGCCAGCAGCTTAGCTCCGGGACAGGGACAATACGAGCAGTACTTC.

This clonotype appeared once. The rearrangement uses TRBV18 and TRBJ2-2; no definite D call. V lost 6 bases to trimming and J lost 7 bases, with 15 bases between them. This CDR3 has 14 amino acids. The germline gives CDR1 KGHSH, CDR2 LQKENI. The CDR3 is CASSDRISDGELFF. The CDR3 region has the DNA TGTGCCAGCTCCGACCGCATTTCGGACGGGGAGCTGTTTTTT.

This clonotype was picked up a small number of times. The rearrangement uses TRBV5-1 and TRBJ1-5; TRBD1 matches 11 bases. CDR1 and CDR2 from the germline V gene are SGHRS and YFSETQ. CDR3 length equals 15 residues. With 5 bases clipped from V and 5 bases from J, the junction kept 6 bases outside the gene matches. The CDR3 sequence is CASRKGQGVDQPQHF. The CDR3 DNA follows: TGCGCCAGCAGGAAGGGACAGGGGGTAGATCAGCCCCAGCATTTT.

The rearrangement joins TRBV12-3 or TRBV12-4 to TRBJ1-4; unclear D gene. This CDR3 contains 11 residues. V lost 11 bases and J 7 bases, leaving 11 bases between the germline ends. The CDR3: CAGVGVEKLFF. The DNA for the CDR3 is TGTGCCGGGGTCGGGGTTGAAAAACTGTTTTTT.

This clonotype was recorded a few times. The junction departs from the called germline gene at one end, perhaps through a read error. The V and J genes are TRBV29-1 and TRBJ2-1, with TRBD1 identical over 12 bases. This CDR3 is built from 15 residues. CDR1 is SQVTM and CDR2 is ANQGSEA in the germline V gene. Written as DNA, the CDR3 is TGCAGCGCTGAAGGGGCGGGACAGGGGGCCAATGAGCAGTTCTTC. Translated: CSAEGAGQGANEQFF.

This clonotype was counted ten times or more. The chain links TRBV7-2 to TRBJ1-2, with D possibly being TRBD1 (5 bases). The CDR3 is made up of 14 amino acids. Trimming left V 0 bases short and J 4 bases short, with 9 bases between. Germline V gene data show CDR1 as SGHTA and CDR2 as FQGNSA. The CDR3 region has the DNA TGTGCCAGCAGCTTAGCGACGGGGGGCTATGGCTACACCTTC. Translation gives CASSLATGGYGYTF.

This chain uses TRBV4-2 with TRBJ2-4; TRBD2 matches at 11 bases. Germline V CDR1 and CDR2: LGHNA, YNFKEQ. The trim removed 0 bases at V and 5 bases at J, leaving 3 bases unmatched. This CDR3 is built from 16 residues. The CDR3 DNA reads TGTGCCAGCAGCCAAGAATGGGGACTAGCGGAAAACATTCAGTACTTC. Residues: CASSQEWGLAENIQYF.

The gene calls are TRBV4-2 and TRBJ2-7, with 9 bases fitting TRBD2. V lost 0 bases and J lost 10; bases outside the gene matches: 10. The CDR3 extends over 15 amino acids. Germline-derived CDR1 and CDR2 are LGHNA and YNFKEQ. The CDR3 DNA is TGTGCCAGCAGCCAAGACCAGCGGGAGGATCGTATTCAGTACTTC. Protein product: CASSQDQREDRIQYF.

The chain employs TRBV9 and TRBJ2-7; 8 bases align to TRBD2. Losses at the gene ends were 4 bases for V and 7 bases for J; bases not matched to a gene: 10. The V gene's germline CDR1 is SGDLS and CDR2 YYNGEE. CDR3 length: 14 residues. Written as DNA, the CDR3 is TGTGCCAGCAGCCTTAGCGGGACGACGCGGGAGCAGTACTTC. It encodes CASSLSGTTREQYF.

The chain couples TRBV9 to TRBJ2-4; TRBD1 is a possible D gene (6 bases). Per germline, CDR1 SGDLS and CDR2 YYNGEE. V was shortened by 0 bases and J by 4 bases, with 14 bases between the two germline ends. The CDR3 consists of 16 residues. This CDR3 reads CASSVAVGQGKNIQYF. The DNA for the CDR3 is TGTGCCAGCAGCGTAGCGGTAGGGCAGGGGAAAAACATTCAGTACTTC. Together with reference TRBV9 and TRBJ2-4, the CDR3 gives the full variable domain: DSGVTQTPKHLITATGQRVTLRCSPRSGDLSVYWYQQSLDQGLQFLIQYYNGEERAKGNILERFSAQQFPDLHSELNLSSLELGDSALYFCASSVAVGQGKNIQYFGAGTRLSVL.

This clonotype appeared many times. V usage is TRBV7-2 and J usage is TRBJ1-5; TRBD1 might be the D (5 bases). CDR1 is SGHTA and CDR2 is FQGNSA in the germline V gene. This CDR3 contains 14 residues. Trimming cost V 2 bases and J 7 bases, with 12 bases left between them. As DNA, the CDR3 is TGTGCCAGCAGCTTAAAATGGGGGGGACAGCCCCAGCATTTT. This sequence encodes CASSLKWGGQPQHF.

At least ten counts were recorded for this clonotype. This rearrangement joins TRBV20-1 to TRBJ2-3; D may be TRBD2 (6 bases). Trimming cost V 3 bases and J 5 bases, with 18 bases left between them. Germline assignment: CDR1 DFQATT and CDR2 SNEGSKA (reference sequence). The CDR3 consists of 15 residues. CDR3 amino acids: CSASRLATKGDTQYF. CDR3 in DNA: TGCAGTGCTAGTCGGCTAGCGACAAAGGGAGATACGCAGTATTTT.

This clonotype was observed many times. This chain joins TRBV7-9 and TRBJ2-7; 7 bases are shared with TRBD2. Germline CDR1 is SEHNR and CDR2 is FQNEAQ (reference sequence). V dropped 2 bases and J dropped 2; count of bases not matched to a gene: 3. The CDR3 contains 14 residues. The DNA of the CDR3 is TGTGCCAGCAGCTTAAGTGGGAGGGCCTACGAGCAGTACTTC. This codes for CASSLSGRAYEQYF.

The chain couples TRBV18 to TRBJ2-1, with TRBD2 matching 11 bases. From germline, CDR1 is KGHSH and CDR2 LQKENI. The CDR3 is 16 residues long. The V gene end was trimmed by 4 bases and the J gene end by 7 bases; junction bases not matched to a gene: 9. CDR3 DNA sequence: TGTGCCAGCTCACGGATTAGCGGGGGGGCCAGGAATGAGCAGTTCTTC. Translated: CASSRISGGARNEQFF.

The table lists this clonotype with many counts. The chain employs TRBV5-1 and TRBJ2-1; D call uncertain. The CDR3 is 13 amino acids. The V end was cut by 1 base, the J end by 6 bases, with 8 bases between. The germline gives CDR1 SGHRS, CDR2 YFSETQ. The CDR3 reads CASSLWIRNEQFF. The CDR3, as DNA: TGCGCCAGCAGCTTGTGGATCCGCAATGAGCAGTTCTTC.

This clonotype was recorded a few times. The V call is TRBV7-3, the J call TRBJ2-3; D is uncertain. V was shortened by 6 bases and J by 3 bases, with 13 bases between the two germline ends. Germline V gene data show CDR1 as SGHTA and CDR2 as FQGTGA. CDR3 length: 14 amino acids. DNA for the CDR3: TGTGCCAGCAGTCCAAGCGAAAGGACAGATACGCAGTATTTT. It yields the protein CASSPSERTDTQYF.

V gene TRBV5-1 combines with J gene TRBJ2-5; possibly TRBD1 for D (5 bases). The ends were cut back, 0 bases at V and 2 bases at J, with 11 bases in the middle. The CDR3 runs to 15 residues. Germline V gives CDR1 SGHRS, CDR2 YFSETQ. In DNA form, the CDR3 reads TGCGCCAGCAGCTTGGAGGTTGGGGCACAAGAGACCCAGTACTTC. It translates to CASSLEVGAQETQYF.